What follows are 8 T cell receptor beta chains derived from one specimen sequenced in a study of control samples from healthy donors and cancer patients. TCRdb's table, derived via immunoSEQ multiplex PCR, lists solely in-frame clones and lacks some. The repertoire holds around 110,000 clones, 88% seen once, with 2% to 3% in the top ten. Sequenced material: blood. These receptor sequences come from a woman between 65 and 79 years old in good health.

The rearrangement joins TRBV4-1 to TRBJ2-7; TRBD1 aligns across 9 bases. Trimming took 4 bases from V and 9 from J; bases not matched to a gene: 10. The CDR3 totals 14 residues. Per the germline V gene, CDR1 is MGHRA and CDR2 is YSYEKL. The CDR3 coding sequence is TGCGCCAGCAGCCTCCGGGACAGGGACGGCGGGCAGTACTTC. The encoded protein is CASSLRDRDGGQYF.

V gene TRBV5-4 combines with J gene TRBJ2-7, with D maybe TRBD2 (5 bases). The CDR3 consists of 14 residues. Trimming stripped 4 bases from V and 2 bases from J, with 13 bases between. Germline CDR1 reads SGHNT; CDR2 reads YYREEE (reference sequence). The CDR3 DNA reads TGTGCCAGCAGCCCTCCTGGACTGGCCTACGAGCAGTACTTC. This sequence encodes CASSPPGLAYEQYF.

The V and J genes are TRBV19 and TRBJ2-4; 7 bases agree with TRBD2. V was pared by 6 bases and J by 9 bases, with 2 bases of the junction left unmatched. CDR1 LNHDA and CDR2 SQIVND come from the germline V gene (reference sequence). The CDR3 consists of 11 residues. The CDR3 reads CASRAGVIQYF. Written as DNA, the CDR3 is TGTGCCAGTAGGGCGGGAGTCATTCAGTACTTC.

J is TRBJ1-3 and V is TRBV10-1; no clear D. The germline V gene encodes CDR1 WNHNN and CDR2 SYGVQD (reference sequence). The V end lost 9 bases, the J end lost 4 bases, and 13 bases lay between the germline ends. There are 13 residues in the CDR3. CDR3 sequence reads: CASSRNFGNTIYF. The CDR3 DNA follows: TGCGCCAGTTCAAGGAATTTCGGAAACACCATATATTTT.

The chain is built from TRBV27 and TRBJ1-5; D not certain. The length of the CDR3 is 13 residues. From germline, CDR1 is MNHEY and CDR2 SMNVEV (reference sequence). Trimming removed 5 bases at V and 4 bases at J, with 9 bases between. CDR3 nucleotide sequence: TGTGCCAGCAGTCCCCTGCAGAATCAGCCCCAGCATTTT. It specifies CASSPLQNQPQHF.

The chain is built from TRBV29-1 and TRBJ2-3; perhaps TRBD2 as D (5 bases). The CDR3 consists of 12 residues. Trimming took 0 bases from V and 6 from J, leaving 7 bases between them. Germline values: CDR1 SQVTM, CDR2 ANQGSEA. The CDR3: CSVEEGLDTQYF. The CDR3 region has the DNA TGCAGCGTTGAAGAAGGACTGGATACGCAGTATTTT.

V and J are TRBV7-2 and TRBJ1-4, with 8 bases identical to TRBD1. The V and J ends lost 4 bases and 8 bases, in that order; junction bases with no gene match: 6. The CDR3 loop spans 14 amino acids. Germline V gene data show CDR1 as SGHTA and CDR2 as FQGNSA. The chain's CDR3 is CASSSQGAREKLFF. CDR3 sequence (DNA): TGTGCCAGCAGCTCCCAGGGGGCGCGAGAAAAACTGTTTTTT.

The chain is built from TRBV7-7 and TRBJ2-3, with TRBD1 as a possible D gene (6 bases). CDR1 and CDR2 from the germline V gene are SSHAT and FNYEAQ (reference sequence). The CDR3 runs to 18 residues. V lost 5 bases and J 0 bases, leaving 21 bases between the germline ends. CDR3 DNA sequence: TGTGCCAGCAGCCCTACTGTTCAAGGGACAACTAGCACAGATACGCAGTATTTT. Translating it yields CASSPTVQGTTSTDTQYF.